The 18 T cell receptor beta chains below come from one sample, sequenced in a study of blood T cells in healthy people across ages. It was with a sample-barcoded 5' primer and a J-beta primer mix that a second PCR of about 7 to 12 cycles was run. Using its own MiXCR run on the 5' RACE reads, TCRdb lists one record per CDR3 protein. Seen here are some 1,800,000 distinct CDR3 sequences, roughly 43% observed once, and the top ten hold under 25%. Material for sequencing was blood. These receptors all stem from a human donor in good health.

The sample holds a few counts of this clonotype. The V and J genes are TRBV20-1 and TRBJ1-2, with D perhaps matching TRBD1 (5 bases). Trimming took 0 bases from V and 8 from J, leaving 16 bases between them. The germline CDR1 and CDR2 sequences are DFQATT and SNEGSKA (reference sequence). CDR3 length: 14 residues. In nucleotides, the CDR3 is TGCAGTGCTAGAGATATCAGGGACCCGGTGGGCTACACCTTC. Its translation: CSARDIRDPVGYTF.

The chain's CDR3 is CSASWRQGGEKLFF. CDR3 coding DNA: TGCAGTGCTAGTTGGCGGCAGGGGGGTGAAAAACTGTTTTTT. The rearrangement joins TRBV20-1 to TRBJ1-4, with TRBD1 identical over 7 bases. The CDR3 runs to 14 residues. The germline V gene encodes CDR1 DFQATT and CDR2 SNEGSKA (reference sequence). Trimming at V came to 3 bases and at J to 7 bases, leaving 8 bases not matched to a gene.

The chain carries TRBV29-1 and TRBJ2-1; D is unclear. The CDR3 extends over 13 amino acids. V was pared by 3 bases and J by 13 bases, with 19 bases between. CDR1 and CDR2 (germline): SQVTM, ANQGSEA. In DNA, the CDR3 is TGCAGCGTTGACGGCAGGCGCTCCCGGACCCAGTTCTTC. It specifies CSVDGRRSRTQFF.

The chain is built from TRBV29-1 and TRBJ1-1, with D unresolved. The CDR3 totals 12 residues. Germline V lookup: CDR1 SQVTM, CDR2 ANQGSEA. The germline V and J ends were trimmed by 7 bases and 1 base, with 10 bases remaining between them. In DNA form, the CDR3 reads TGCAGCGCCTCTGACCCGAACACTGAAGCTTTCTTT. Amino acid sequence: CSASDPNTEAFF. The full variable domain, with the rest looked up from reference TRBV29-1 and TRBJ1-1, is SAVISQKPSRDICQRGTSLTIQCQVDSQVTMMFWYRQQPGQSLTLIATANQGSEATYESGFVIDKFPISRPNLTFSTLTVSNMSPEDSSIYLCSASDPNTEAFFGQGTRLTVV.

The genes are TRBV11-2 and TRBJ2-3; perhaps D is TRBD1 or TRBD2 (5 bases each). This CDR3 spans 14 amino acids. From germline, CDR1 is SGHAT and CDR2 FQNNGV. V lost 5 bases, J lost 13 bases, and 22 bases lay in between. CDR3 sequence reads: CASSGGVGAAKKYF. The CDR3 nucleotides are TGTGCCAGCAGCGGGGGAGTTGGGGCAGCCAAGAAGTATTTT.

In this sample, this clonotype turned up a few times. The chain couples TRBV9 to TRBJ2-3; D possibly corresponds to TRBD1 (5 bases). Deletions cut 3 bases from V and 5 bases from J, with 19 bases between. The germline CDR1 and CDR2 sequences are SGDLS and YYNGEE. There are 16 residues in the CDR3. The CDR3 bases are TGTGCCAGCAGCGGGGGCTTCGGGCAGGGTAAAGATACGCAGTATTTT. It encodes CASSGGFGQGKDTQYF.

This CDR3 reads CASSVLWGETQYF. In DNA form, the CDR3 reads TGTGCCAGCAGCGTATTATGGGGAGAGACCCAGTACTTC. This sequence joins TRBV9 and TRBJ2-5; D ambiguous. CDR3 length equals 13 residues. CDR1 and CDR2 (germline): SGDLS, YYNGEE. V was trimmed by 1 base and J by 4 bases, leaving 8 bases between them.

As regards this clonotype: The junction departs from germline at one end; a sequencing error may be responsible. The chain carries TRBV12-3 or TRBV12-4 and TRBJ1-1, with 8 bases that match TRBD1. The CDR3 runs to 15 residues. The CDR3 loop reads CASRQTGEVNTEAFF. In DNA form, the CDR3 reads TGCGCCAGCAGGCAGACAGGGGAGGTGAACACTGAAGCTTTCTTT.

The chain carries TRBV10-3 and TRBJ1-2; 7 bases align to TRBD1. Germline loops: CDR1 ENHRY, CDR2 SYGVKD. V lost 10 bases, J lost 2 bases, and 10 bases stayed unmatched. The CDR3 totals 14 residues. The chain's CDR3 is CATDLGTENYGYTF. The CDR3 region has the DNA TGTGCCACCGATCTGGGGACAGAGAACTATGGCTACACCTTC.

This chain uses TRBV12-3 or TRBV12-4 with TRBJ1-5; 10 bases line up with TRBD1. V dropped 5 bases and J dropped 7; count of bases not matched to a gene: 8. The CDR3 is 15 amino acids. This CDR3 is CASSTTGQGTQPQHF. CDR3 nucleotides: TGTGCCAGCAGTACTACGGGACAGGGGACGCAGCCCCAGCATTTT.

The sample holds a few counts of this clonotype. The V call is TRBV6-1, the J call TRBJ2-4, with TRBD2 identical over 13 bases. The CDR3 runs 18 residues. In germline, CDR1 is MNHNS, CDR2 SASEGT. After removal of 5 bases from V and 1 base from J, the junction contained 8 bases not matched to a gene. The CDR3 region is CASSQLAGGFAAKNIQYF. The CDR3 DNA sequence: TGTGCCAGCAGTCAACTAGCGGGGGGGTTTGCGGCCAAAAACATTCAGTACTTC.

This CDR3 reads CASSPQDGAYEQYF. As DNA, the CDR3 is TGTGCCAGCAGTCCTCAAGATGGAGCCTACGAGCAGTACTTC. This chain links TRBV12-3 or TRBV12-4 with TRBJ2-7; D uncertain. V shed 5 bases and J shed 2 bases, with 13 bases lying between them. The CDR3 extends over 14 amino acids.

The CDR3 sequence: CASRETGPYEQYF. Here the CDR3 DNA reads TGTGCCAGCAGAGAGACAGGGCCCTACGAGCAGTACTTC. The J gene is TRBJ2-7, the V gene TRBV25-1; TRBD1 matches 7 bases. With V trimmed by 6 bases and J by 2 bases, 4 bases remained unmatched. From germline, CDR1 is MGHDK and CDR2 SYGVNS. This CDR3 has 13 amino acids.

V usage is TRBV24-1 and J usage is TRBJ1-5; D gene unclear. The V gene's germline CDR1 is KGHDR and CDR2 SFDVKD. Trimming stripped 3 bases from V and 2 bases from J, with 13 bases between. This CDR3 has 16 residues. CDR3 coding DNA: TGTGCCACCAGTGATGGGGTCCGGACGGGCAATCAGCCCCAGCATTTT. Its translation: CATSDGVRTGNQPQHF.

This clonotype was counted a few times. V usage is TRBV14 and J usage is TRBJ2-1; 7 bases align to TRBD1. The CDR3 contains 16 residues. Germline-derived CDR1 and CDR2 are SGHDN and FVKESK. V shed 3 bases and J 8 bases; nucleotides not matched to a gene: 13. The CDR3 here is CASSQAIDRVSDEQFF. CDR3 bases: TGTGCCAGCAGCCAGGCGATTGACAGGGTCAGCGATGAGCAGTTCTTC.

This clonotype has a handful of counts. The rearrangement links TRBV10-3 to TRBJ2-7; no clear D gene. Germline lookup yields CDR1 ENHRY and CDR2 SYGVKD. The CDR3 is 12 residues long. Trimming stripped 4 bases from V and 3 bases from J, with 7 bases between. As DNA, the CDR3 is TGTGCCATCAGTGTATCAGGCTACGAGCAGTACTTC. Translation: CAISVSGYEQYF.

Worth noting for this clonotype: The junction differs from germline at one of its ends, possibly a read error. The CDR3 is CTSSLATTGGQPQHF. CDR3 in DNA: TGTACCAGCAGCTTAGCTACGACAGGGGGTCAGCCCCAGCATTTT. The V call is TRBV7-9, the J call TRBJ1-5; 9 bases fit TRBD1. The CDR3 contains 15 residues. CDR1 and CDR2 from the germline V gene are SEHNR and FQNEAQ (reference sequence).

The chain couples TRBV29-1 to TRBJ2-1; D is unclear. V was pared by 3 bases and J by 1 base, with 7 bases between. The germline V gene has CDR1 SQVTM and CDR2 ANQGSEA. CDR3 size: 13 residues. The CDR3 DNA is TGCAGCGTTGACCCGGGTTCCTACAATGAGCAGTTCTTC. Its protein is CSVDPGSYNEQFF.